This TCR beta chain originates from a study of blood T cell repertoires in COVID-19. Turning to the study itself: From the United States, Italy and Spain came samples of acute and convalescent COVID-19. T cells, B-cell-depleted T cells, or PBMCs supplied cDNA or gDNA.

Looked up from germline, CDR1 is SGHTA and CDR2 is FQGNSA. J was trimmed by 4 bases and V by 5 bases; bases with no gene match: 7. The CDR3 runs to 15 residues. Original processing notes: How many nucleated cells were present was estimated from reference gene primer amplification. Only in-frame clones appear in the TCRdb table, and some are missing; sequencing was by immunoSEQ multiplex PCR. The V and J calls and clone size are taken from that table; D and trimming were inferred from the DNA. The sample shows about 200,000 clones, more than 75% of them seen only once. This clonotype was obtained from a man aged 35 to 55 with active or convalescent COVID-19. This rearrangement joins TRBV7-2 to TRBJ2-7; 11 nucleotides agree with TRBD2. The source material was peripheral blood. The CDR3 sequence: CASSQGLADLYEQYF. The CDR3 coding sequence is TGTGCCAGCAGCCAGGGACTAGCGGACTTATACGAGCAGTACTTC.